This T cell receptor (beta chain) stems from a study of tumor and adjacent non-tumor tissue in lung cancer. The overall study: Patients were aged about 30 to 76, around ten men and roughly five women, stage I to III. On average, productive TCRbeta reads reached 4 million to 4.5 million per sample. Study results and limitations: Normal lung showed higher cumulative top 100 clone frequency than tumor.

A modified ARM-PCR protocol with three rounds of nested PCR amplified TCRbeta. TCRdb re-analysed the multiplex PCR reads in MiXCR, keeping a single row per CDR3 protein. Of about 79,000 distinct CDR3 sequences listed, 55% to 75% were seen once; the top ten hold approximately 9%. No cell sorting was done before RNA was extracted from the tissue. Chemotherapy-naive patients with new lung cancer underwent thoracic surgery in China, August–late 2014. This clonotype has at least ten counts. Its target is not known. From germline, CDR1 is MDHEN and CDR2 SYDVKM. Trimming pared 2 bases from V and 5 bases from J, leaving 22 bases between. The CDR3 covers 17 residues.

This chain uses TRBV28 with TRBJ2-7; D is possibly TRBD1 (6 bases). The TCR originated in a woman in her thirties or forties with non-small cell lung cancer. What was sequenced was lung tumor tissue. Here the CDR3 DNA reads TGTGCCAGCAGTTTAAAGGGGGTTAGTTGGGGGTACAACGAGCAGTACTTC. Residues: CASSLKGVSWGYNEQYF.